This T cell receptor (beta chain) was captured by sequencing in a study of T cells after yellow fever vaccination. In making TCR cDNA, 5'RACE template switching added a universal primer site and UMIs to it. TCRdb passed the 5' RACE reads through MiXCR, listing each CDR3 protein once. The data show roughly 500,000 distinct CDR3 sequences, about 19% seen once. This clonotype was observed a handful of times. This sequence was found in a man aged 25-45 years who received the YFV17D yellow fever vaccine. Sequenced material: PBMCs, taken 15 days after the yellow fever booster vaccination.

CDR3 region: CSASRPAGVSNEQFF. The DNA for the CDR3 is TGCAGTGCTAGTCGCCCAGCGGGAGTTTCCAATGAGCAGTTCTTC. This chain connects TRBV20-1 to TRBJ2-1; TRBD2 matches 8 bases. CDR3 length equals 15 residues. Trimming cost V 3 bases and J 6 bases; bases outside gene matches: 10. The germline gives CDR1 DFQATT, CDR2 SNEGSKA (reference sequence).